Below, one T cell receptor (beta chain) is given with its context. What it binds is unknown. This sample stems from a study of T cells expressing NK-cell markers. At the level of the study: One of the eight sequenced donors was seronegative, whereas the other seven were HCMV-seropositive. Findings and limits, study-wide: The same clonotypes also predominated in the CD3+CD56-NKG2C+ fraction of a handful of donors. For 6 or 7 donors, the dominant NKG2C+ clonotypes made up about 1.0-7.0% of their CD8+ T cells.

5'RACE template switching with UMIs produced the TCR beta cDNA. TCRdb reprocessed the 5' RACE reads; each CDR3 protein has one entry and no DNA is given. The table lists 250,000 or so distinct CDR3 sequences. The CDR3 covers 14 residues. V and J are TRBV12-3 or TRBV12-4 and TRBJ2-5. The sample taken for sequencing was blood T cells: a sorted CD56 or NKG2C T cell subset, CD4+ or CD8+ T cells, or bulk PBMC T cells (not recorded which). The TCR sequence derives from a woman between 18 and 70 years old in good health. This CDR3 reads CASSPDGRQETQYF.